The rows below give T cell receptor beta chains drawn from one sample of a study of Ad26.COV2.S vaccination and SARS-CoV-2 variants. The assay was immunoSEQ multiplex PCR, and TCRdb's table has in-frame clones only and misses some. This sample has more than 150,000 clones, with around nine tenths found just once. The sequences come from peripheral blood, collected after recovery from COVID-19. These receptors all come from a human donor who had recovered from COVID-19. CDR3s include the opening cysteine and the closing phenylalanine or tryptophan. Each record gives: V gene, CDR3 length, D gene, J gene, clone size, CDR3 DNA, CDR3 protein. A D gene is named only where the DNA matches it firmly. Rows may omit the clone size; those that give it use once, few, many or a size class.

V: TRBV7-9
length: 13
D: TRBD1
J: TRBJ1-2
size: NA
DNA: TGTGCCAGCAGCCCCAGGACAGGGATCGGCTACACCTTC
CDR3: CASSPRTGIGYTF

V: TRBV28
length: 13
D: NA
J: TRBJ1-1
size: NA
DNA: TGTGCCAGCAGTCAAGAAGTGAAAACTGAAGCTTTCTTT
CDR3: CASSQEVKTEAFF

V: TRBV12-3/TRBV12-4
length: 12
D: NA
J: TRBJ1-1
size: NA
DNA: TGTGCCAGCAGAGGACAGAACACTGAAGCTTTCTTT
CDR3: CASRGQNTEAFF

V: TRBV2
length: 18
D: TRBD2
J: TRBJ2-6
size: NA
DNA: TGTGCCACCTCAATGTGGACTAGCGGGGGAACTGGGGCCAACGTCCTGACTTTC
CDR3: CATSMWTSGGTGANVLTF

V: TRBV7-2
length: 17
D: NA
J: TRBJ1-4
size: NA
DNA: TGTGCCAGCAGCCTACAACCTTTCAGAGCAACTAATGAAAAACTGTTTTTT
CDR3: CASSLQPFRATNEKLFF

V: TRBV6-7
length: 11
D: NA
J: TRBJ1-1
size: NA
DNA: TGTGCCAGCACCTCCCTCTCTGAAGCTTTCTTT
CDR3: CASTSLSEAFF

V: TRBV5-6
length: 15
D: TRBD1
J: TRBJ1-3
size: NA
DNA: TGTGCCAGCAGCTGGGGGACAGGGGCTGGAAACACCATATATTTT
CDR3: CASSWGTGAGNTIYF

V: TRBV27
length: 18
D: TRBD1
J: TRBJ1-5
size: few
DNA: TGTGCCCTCGGTTCCACAGGGGATCCCGAATGGGCTAATCAGCCCCAGCATTTT
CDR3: CALGSTGDPEWANQPQHF

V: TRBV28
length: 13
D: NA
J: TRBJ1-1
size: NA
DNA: TGTGCCAGCAGGATACAGATGGTGTCTGAAGCTTTCTTT
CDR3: CASRIQMVSEAFF

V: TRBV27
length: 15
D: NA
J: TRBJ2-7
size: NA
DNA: TGTGCCAGCAGTTTTGGAGGGGATGGGTCCTACGAGCAGTACTTC
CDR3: CASSFGGDGSYEQYF

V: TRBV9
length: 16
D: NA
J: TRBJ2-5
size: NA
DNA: TGTGCCAGCAGCGTAGAGTGGGCCACAGGCCAAGAGACCCAGTACTTC
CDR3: CASSVEWATGQETQYF

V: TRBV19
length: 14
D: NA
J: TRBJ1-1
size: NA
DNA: TGTGCCAGTAGTATCAAGAGACTGAACACTGAAGCTTTCTTT
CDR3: CASSIKRLNTEAFF

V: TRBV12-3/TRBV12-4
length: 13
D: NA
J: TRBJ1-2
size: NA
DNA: TGTGCCAGCAGTTTTTCATTTAACTATGGCTACACCTTC
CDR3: CASSFSFNYGYTF

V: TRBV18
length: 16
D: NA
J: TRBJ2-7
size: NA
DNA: TGTGCCAGCTCACCACCTACAGGGTCAGGGACTTACGAGCAGTACTTC
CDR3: CASSPPTGSGTYEQYF

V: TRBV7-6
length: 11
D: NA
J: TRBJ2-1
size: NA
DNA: TGTGCCAGCAGCTTGTTGGGCCCTAAGTTCTTC
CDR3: CASSLLGPKFF

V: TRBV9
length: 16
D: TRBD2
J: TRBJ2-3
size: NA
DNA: TGTGCCAGCAGCCGACTGTCTAGCGGTTACACAGATACGCAGTATTTT
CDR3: CASSRLSSGYTDTQYF

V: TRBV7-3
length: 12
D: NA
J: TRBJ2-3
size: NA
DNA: TGTGCCAGCAGCCCCGGGGCGGATACGCAGTATTTT
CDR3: CASSPGADTQYF

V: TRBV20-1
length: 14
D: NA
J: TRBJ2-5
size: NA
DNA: TGCAGTGCTAGTGTATCCGGTATTCAAGAGACCCAGTACTTC
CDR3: CSASVSGIQETQYF

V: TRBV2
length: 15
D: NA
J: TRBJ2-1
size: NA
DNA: TGTGCCAACAATTTAGGACTCCCCTCCTACAATGAGCAGTTCTTC
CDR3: CANNLGLPSYNEQFF

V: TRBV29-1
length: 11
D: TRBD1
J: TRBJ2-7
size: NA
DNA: TGCAGCGCTGACAGGGGTTACGAGCAGTACTTC
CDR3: CSADRGYEQYF

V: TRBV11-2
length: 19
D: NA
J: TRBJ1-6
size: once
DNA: TGTGCCAGCAGCTTAGGTGTAGGGTCCCTGAGCTCCTATAATTCACCCCTCCACTTT
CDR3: CASSLGVGSLSSYNSPLHF

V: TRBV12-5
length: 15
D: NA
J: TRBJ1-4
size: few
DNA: TGTGCTAGTGGATCCCGACAGGCAACTAATGAAAAACTGTTTTTT
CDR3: CASGSRQATNEKLFF

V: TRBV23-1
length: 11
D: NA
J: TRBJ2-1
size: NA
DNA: TGCGCCAGCAGTCAATCCCCCGGGTGGTTCTTC
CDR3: CASSQSPGWFF

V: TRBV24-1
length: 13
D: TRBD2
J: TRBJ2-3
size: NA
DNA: TGTGCCACCAGTGAGGCGGGAGCAGATACGCAGTATTTT
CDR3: CATSEAGADTQYF

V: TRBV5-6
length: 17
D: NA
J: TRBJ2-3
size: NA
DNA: TGTGCCAGCACCTCTCTGGGGCGGGGGCTAAGCACAGATACGCAGTATTTT
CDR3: CASTSLGRGLSTDTQYF

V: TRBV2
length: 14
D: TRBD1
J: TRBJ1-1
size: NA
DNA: TGTGCCAGCAGTGTCCGACAGGGTTACACTGAAGCTTTCTTT
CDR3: CASSVRQGYTEAFF

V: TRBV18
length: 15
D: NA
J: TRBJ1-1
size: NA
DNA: TGTGCCAGCTCACCACTGCTCGGTGGGAGCACTGAAGCTTTCTTT
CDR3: CASSPLLGGSTEAFF

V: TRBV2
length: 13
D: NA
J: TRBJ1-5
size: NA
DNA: TGTGCCAGCAACTTTGAATCAAATCAGCCCCAGCATTTT
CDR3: CASNFESNQPQHF

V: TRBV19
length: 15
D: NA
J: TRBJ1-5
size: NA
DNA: TGTGCCAGTAATTCCGTGACAGGTAACGATCGGCCCCAGCATTTT
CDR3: CASNSVTGNDRPQHF

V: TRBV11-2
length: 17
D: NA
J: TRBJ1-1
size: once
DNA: TGTGCCAGCAGCTTAGGGTTCGGGGGCGGAAAGGACACTGAAGCTTTCTTT
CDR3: CASSLGFGGGKDTEAFF

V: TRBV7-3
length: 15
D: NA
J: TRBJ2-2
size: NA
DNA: TGTGCCAGCAGCTCACAGGGCGCGAACACCGGGGAGCTGTTTTTT
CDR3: CASSSQGANTGELFF

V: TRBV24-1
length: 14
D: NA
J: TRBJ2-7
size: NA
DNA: TGTGCCACCAGTGATTTTTCGGGGGGCCCCGAGCAGTACTTC
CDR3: CATSDFSGGPEQYF

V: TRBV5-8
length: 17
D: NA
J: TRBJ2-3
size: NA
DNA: TGTGCCAGCAGCTGGAGGACCGGGACGGAAAGCCCAGATACGCAGTATTTT
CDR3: CASSWRTGTESPDTQYF

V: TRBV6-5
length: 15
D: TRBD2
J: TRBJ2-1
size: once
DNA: TGTGCCAGCAGACTAGCGGGCGGGTTATACAATGAGCAGTTCTTC
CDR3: CASRLAGGLYNEQFF

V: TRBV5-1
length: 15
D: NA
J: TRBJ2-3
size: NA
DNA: TGCGCCAGCAGCTCCCGGGACCCGCGCACAGATACGCAGTATTTT
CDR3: CASSSRDPRTDTQYF

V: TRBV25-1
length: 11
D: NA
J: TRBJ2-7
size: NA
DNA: TGTGCCAGCAGTTATTACTACGAGCAGTACTTC
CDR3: CASSYYYEQYF

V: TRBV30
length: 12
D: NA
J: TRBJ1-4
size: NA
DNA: TGTGCCTGGAGGGCAGGGGCTTGGGAACTGTTTTTT
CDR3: CAWRAGAWELFF

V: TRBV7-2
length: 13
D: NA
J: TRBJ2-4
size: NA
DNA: TGTGCCAGCAGCAACAACAGGGGAGGCATTCAGTACTTC
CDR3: CASSNNRGGIQYF

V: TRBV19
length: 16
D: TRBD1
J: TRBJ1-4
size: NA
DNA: TGTGCCAGTAGTATAGACCCGGACAGGGGGCATGAAAAACTGTTTTTT
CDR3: CASSIDPDRGHEKLFF

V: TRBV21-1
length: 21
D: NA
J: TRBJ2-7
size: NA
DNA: TGTGCCAGCAGCAAAGGACACAGGGTAGTATCACGGGTACCCCTATCCTACGAGCAGTACTTC
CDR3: CASSKGHRVVSRVPLSYEQYF

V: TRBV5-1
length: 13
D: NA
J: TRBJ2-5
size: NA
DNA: TGCGCCAGCAGCTCGAGTCTTGGGGAGACCCAGTACTTC
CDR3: CASSSSLGETQYF

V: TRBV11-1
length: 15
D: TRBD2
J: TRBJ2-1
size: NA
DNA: TGTGCCAGCAGCTCGCCGGCTAGCGGGAGTTATGAGCAGTTCTTC
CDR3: CASSSPASGSYEQFF

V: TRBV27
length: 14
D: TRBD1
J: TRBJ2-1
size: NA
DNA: TGTGCCAGCAGTCCGAACAGGGGGCAGGATGAGCAGTTCTTC
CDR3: CASSPNRGQDEQFF

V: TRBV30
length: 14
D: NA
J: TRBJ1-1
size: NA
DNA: TGTGCCTGGAGTAATTTGGACATCAATTCTGAAGCTTTCTTT
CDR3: CAWSNLDINSEAFF

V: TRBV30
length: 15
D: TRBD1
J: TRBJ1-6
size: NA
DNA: TGTGCCTGGAGTGTACAGGGACAGACCAATTCACCCCTCCACTTT
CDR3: CAWSVQGQTNSPLHF

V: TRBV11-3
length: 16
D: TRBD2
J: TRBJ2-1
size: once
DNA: TGTGCCAGCAGCATCGCCGGGACTAGCTCCTACAATGAGCAGTTCTTC
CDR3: CASSIAGTSSYNEQFF